These 15 T cell receptor beta chains were all obtained from the same sample, sequenced in a study of blood T cell repertoires in COVID-19. The table came from immunoSEQ multiplex PCR; TCRdb's copy has only in-frame clones and leaves some out. The sample yields approximately 300,000 clones, about 85% seen once. Sequenced input: peripheral blood. These receptors were obtained from a human donor with COVID-19, enrolled during active disease. The donor label of this sample is uncertain.

The CDR3 reads CASQVQAFTGELFF. For the CDR3, the DNA is TGTGCCAGCCAAGTCCAGGCCTTCACCGGGGAGCTGTTTTTT. The V gene is TRBV2, the J gene TRBJ2-2; D is uncertain. CDR1 is SNHLY and CDR2 is FYNNEI in the germline V gene. V shed 8 bases and J shed 4 bases, with 14 bases lying between them. The CDR3 extends over 14 amino acids.

The J gene is TRBJ2-6, the V gene TRBV29-1; no clear D gene. CDR3 length: 14 amino acids. Germline values: CDR1 SQVTM, CDR2 ANQGSEA. V gave up 5 bases and J gave up 0 bases, with 8 bases separating them. CDR3 protein: CSVFQASGANVLTF. The CDR3 region has the DNA TGCAGCGTTTTCCAAGCCTCTGGGGCCAACGTCCTGACTTTC.

The chain joins TRBV11-2 to TRBJ2-7; 9 bases are a match to TRBD2. V gave up 5 bases and J gave up 4 bases; unmatched junction bases: 6. Germline CDR1 reads SGHAT; CDR2 reads FQNNGV. The CDR3 spans 14 residues. The CDR3 DNA reads as TGTGCCAGCAGCCCGCGGGAGGGGAGGTACGAGCAGTACTTC. Its translation: CASSPREGRYEQYF.

The sample holds a few counts of this clone. The J gene is TRBJ1-2, the V gene TRBV9; D perhaps matches TRBD1 (6 bases). The CDR3 extends over 13 amino acids. The germline V and J ends were trimmed by 2 bases and 2 bases, with 7 bases remaining between them. Germline CDR1 reads SGDLS; CDR2 reads YYNGEE. CDR3 in DNA: TGTGCCAGCAGCGTCGGGACAAACTATGGCTACACCTTC. This encodes CASSVGTNYGYTF. The whole variable domain, filled in from reference TRBV9 and TRBJ1-2, reads DSGVTQTPKHLITATGQRVTLRCSPRSGDLSVYWYQQSLDQGLQFLIQYYNGEERAKGNILERFSAQQFPDLHSELNLSSLELGDSALYFCASSVGTNYGYTFGSGTRLTVV.

The V gene is TRBV27, the J gene TRBJ1-6; D gene ambiguous. V dropped 5 bases and J dropped 4 bases, with 12 bases sitting between them. CDR1 is MNHEY and CDR2 is SMNVEV in the germline V gene (reference sequence). This CDR3 region has 15 residues. CDR3 DNA sequence: TGTGCCAGCAGTCCCCGGACTAATTATAATTCACCCCTCCACTTT. Translation: CASSPRTNYNSPLHF.

The chain combines TRBV11-3 with TRBJ1-2, with 9 bases fitting TRBD1. The CDR3 is 13 amino acids. With 6 bases clipped from V and 7 bases from J, the junction kept 6 bases outside the gene matches. CDR1 is SGHNT and CDR2 is YENEEA in the germline V gene. CDR3 sequence reads: CASSSGQGRGYTF. As DNA, the CDR3 is TGTGCCAGCAGTTCGGGACAGGGACGTGGCTACACCTTC.

The chain couples TRBV5-4 to TRBJ1-2; TRBD1 matches at 9 bases. The length of the CDR3 is 15 residues. V shed 4 bases and J 4 bases; nucleotides not matched to a gene: 8. Germline CDR1 and CDR2: SGHNT and YYREEE (reference sequence). The CDR3 spells CASSPGQGSFYGYTF. In nucleotides, the CDR3 is TGTGCCAGCAGCCCGGGACAGGGTTCGTTCTATGGCTACACCTTC.

This clone was counted once. J is TRBJ1-1 and V is TRBV9; tentatively, D is TRBD1 (5 bases). The CDR3 sequence is 16 residues long. Trimming took 1 base from V and 0 from J, leaving 13 bases between them. Germline-derived CDR1 and CDR2 are SGDLS and YYNGEE. The CDR3: CASSVRGGTMNTEAFF. As DNA, the CDR3 is TGTGCCAGCAGCGTACGCGGAGGGACCATGAACACTGAAGCTTTCTTT.

The chain carries TRBV24-1 and TRBJ2-5, with 11 bases that match TRBD1. The germline gives CDR1 KGHDR, CDR2 SFDVKD. The length of the CDR3 is 17 residues. Losses at the gene ends were 1 base for V and 2 bases for J; bases not matched to a gene: 5. CDR3: CATSDFHGDRGQETQYF. CDR3 coding DNA: TGTGCCACCAGTGATTTCCACGGGGACAGGGGGCAAGAGACCCAGTACTTC.

The rearrangement uses TRBV18 and TRBJ1-4; 8 bases are shared with TRBD1. V dropped 6 bases and J dropped 2; count of bases not matched to a gene: 2. Germline V gene data show CDR1 as KGHSH and CDR2 as LQKENI. This CDR3 has 14 amino acids. The CDR3 coding sequence is TGTGCCAGCTCCCGGACAGGGACTAATGAAAAACTGTTTTTT. It specifies CASSRTGTNEKLFF.

The rearrangement links TRBV18 to TRBJ1-6; D is ambiguous. CDR3 length equals 16 residues. Trimming took 2 bases from V and 0 from J, leaving 8 bases between them. Germline V lookup: CDR1 KGHSH, CDR2 LQKENI. The CDR3 loop reads CASSPMESSYNSPLHF. The CDR3, as DNA: TGTGCCAGCTCACCAATGGAGAGCTCCTATAATTCACCCCTCCACTTT. Full variable domain (rest looked up from reference TRBV18 and TRBJ1-6): NAGVMQNPRHLVRRRGQEARLRCSPMKGHSHVYWYRQLPEEGLKFMVYLQKENIIDESGMPKERFSAEFPKEGPSILRIQQVVRGDSAAYFCASSPMESSYNSPLHFGNGTRLTVT.

The rearrangement joins TRBV7-3 to TRBJ2-1, with a tentative D call TRBD1 (5 bases). The CDR3 has 14 residues. Germline V CDR1 and CDR2: SGHTA, FQGTGA. Trimming took 1 base from V and 5 from J, leaving 9 bases between them. The CDR3 DNA is TGTGCCAGCAGCTTAATGGGGCCCCACAATGAGCAGTTCTTC. Translating gives CASSLMGPHNEQFF. The full variable domain, in which reference TRBV7-3 and TRBJ2-1 provide the parts outside the CDR3, is GAGVSQTPSNKVTEKGKYVELRCDPISGHTALYWYRQSLGQGPEFLIYFQGTGAADDSGLPNDRFFAVRPEGSVSTLKIQRTERGDSAVYLCASSLMGPHNEQFFGPGTRLTVL.

The genes are TRBV28 and TRBJ2-7; a weak D match, TRBD1 (6 bases). Germline CDR1 is MDHEN and CDR2 is SYDVKM. This CDR3 region has 15 residues. The V end was cut by 5 bases, the J end by 4 bases, with 18 bases between. The CDR3 DNA sequence: TGTGCCAGCAGTCCCCGAGGGGGATCTACGTACGAGCAGTACTTC. Translated: CASSPRGGSTYEQYF.

V gene TRBV30 combines with J gene TRBJ1-2, with D perhaps matching TRBD1 (5 bases). In germline, CDR1 is GTSNPN, CDR2 SVGIG (reference sequence). The CDR3 sequence is 13 residues long. V lost 2 bases and J 6 bases, leaving 13 bases between the germline ends. CDR3 amino acids: CAWSPQGINGYTF. The CDR3 DNA sequence: TGTGCCTGGAGTCCCCAGGGTATCAATGGCTACACCTTC.

This rearrangement joins TRBV28 to TRBJ1-2, with 7 nucleotides matching TRBD1. Per germline, CDR1 MDHEN and CDR2 SYDVKM. CDR3 size: 13 residues. V lost 5 bases to trimming and J lost 8 bases; unmatched junction nucleotides: 8. The CDR3 nucleotides are TGTGCCAGCAGTGGACCCGACAGGGACGGCTACACCTTC. Protein: CASSGPDRDGYTF.